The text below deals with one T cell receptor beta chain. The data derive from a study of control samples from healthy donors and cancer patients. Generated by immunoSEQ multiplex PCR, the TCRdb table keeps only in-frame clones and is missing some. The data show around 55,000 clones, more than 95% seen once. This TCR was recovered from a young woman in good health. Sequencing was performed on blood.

DNA for the CDR3: TGTGCCAGCAGCTTAGTAGCTGGGGGGACCACCTATGGCTACACCTTC. This codes for CASSLVAGGTTYGYTF. The chain employs TRBV7-9 and TRBJ1-2, with D possibly being TRBD1 (5 bases). The CDR3 length is 16 residues. Germline V lookup: CDR1 SEHNR, CDR2 FQNEAQ (reference sequence). V was pared by 1 base and J by 4 bases, with 16 bases between.